The 22 T cell receptor beta chains presented below share a single source sample, sequenced in a study of cytomegalovirus exposure and HLA in healthy donors. PCR used 60 Vbeta primers and 13 Jbeta primers. Sequencing used immunoSEQ multiplex PCR; TCRdb keeps in-frame clones, though not all of them. The table has about 160,000 clones, more than 65% seen once. The sequenced sample consisted of PBMCs. These receptors were collected from a man in his fifties or sixties in good health and CMV-seropositive.

This clone was observed once. CDR3 bases: TGTGCCAGTAGGGTGGACAGGGTGACCTATGGCTACACCTTC. This translates into CASRVDRVTYGYTF. The J gene is TRBJ1-2, the V gene TRBV19; 8 bases are a match to TRBD1. CDR1 is LNHDA and CDR2 is SQIVND in the germline V gene (reference sequence). V shed 6 bases, J shed 4 bases, and the junction held 7 bases outside the gene matches. The CDR3 has 14 amino acids.

This clone has a single count. The J gene is TRBJ1-1, the V gene TRBV5-1; 10 nucleotides line up with TRBD1. The CDR3 has 16 residues. Trimming at V came to 1 base and at J to 4 bases, leaving 7 bases not matched to a gene. The V gene's germline CDR1 is SGHRS and CDR2 YFSETQ. This CDR3 reads CASSLKGTGAATEAFF. The CDR3 DNA reads TGCGCCAGCAGCTTGAAGGGGACAGGGGCGGCCACTGAAGCTTTCTTT.

The chain couples TRBV27 to TRBJ1-5; D unresolved. V was clipped by 2 bases and J by 5 bases, with 10 bases between them. The V gene's germline CDR1 is MNHEY and CDR2 SMNVEV (reference sequence). This CDR3 contains 14 residues. CDR3 sequence reads: CASSLGRFDQPQHF. In DNA form, the CDR3 reads TGTGCCAGCAGTTTAGGCAGGTTCGATCAGCCCCAGCATTTT.

This chain connects TRBV19 to TRBJ1-2; 9 bases align to TRBD1. The CDR3 totals 15 residues. The ends lost 4 bases at V and 6 bases at J; junction bases unmatched: 9. Germline V gene data show CDR1 as LNHDA and CDR2 as SQIVND (reference sequence). Here the CDR3 DNA reads TGTGCCAGTAGTAAAAAGGGGGGACAGGGCGATGGCTACACCTTC. Protein: CASSKKGGQGDGYTF.

This clone was seen just once. CDR3: CASSDRRGAVGDTQYF. CDR3 DNA: TGCGCCAGCAGTGATCGGCGGGGCGCCGTGGGAGATACGCAGTATTTT. V is TRBV10-1 and J is TRBJ2-3, with a possible D match to TRBD2 (6 bases). Germline values: CDR1 WNHNN, CDR2 SYGVQD (reference sequence). This CDR3 is built from 16 residues. The ends were cut back, 3 bases at V and 5 bases at J, with 18 bases in the middle.

This clone was recorded once. The chain couples TRBV7-9 to TRBJ1-1, with D tentatively TRBD1 (5 bases). The CDR3 extends over 15 amino acids. V lost 2 bases to trimming and J lost 11 bases, with 21 bases between them. Germline assignment: CDR1 SEHNR and CDR2 FQNEAQ (reference sequence). CDR3 in amino acids: CASSLYPHDRIGAFF. CDR3 in DNA: TGTGCCAGCAGCTTATACCCTCACGACAGAATCGGGGCTTTCTTT.

The chain recombines TRBV7-8 with TRBJ2-4, with D possibly TRBD2 on 5 matching bases. CDR1 SGHVS and CDR2 FQNEAQ come from the germline V gene. V lost 1 base and J 0 bases, leaving 7 bases between the germline ends. The CDR3 has 15 amino acids. The CDR3 nucleotides are TGTGCCAGCAGCTTAGTAGGACTAGCCAAAAACATTCAGTACTTC. This codes for CASSLVGLAKNIQYF.

The chain combines TRBV27 with TRBJ1-5; possibly TRBD1 for D (5 bases). The germline V gene encodes CDR1 MNHEY and CDR2 SMNVEV (reference sequence). V lost 4 bases and J lost 4, with 11 bases in between. The CDR3 runs to 14 residues. The CDR3 DNA is TGTGCCAGCAGTTCCCAGGGCATAAATCAGCCCCAGCATTTT. Translation: CASSSQGINQPQHF.

V is TRBV28 and J is TRBJ1-1; no definite D call. Trimming cost V 6 bases and J 3 bases, with 8 bases left between them. CDR1 is MDHEN, CDR2 SYDVKM, per germline. This CDR3 region has 12 residues. The CDR3 region has the DNA TGTGCCAGCAGCCTCGAGCACACTGAAGCTTTCTTT. Residues: CASSLEHTEAFF.

J is TRBJ2-5 and V is TRBV9; D may be TRBD2 (5 bases). Germline V gene data show CDR1 as SGDLS and CDR2 as YYNGEE. The CDR3 runs 16 residues. With 0 bases removed from V and 5 bases from J, the gap between germline ends came to 17 bases. CDR3 in amino acids: CASSVELADKGETQYF. CDR3 nucleotides: TGTGCCAGCAGCGTAGAGCTAGCCGACAAAGGGGAGACCCAGTACTTC.

This clone was found a few times. The chain joins TRBV27 to TRBJ1-5; 7 nucleotides line up with TRBD1. CDR3 size: 15 residues. V was clipped by 0 bases and J by 7 bases; unmatched bases: 6. CDR1 is MNHEY, CDR2 SMNVEV, per germline (reference sequence). CDR3 DNA: TGTGCCAGCAGTTTATCGAGAGGGGGCGTGCAGCCCCAGCATTTT. It codes for CASSLSRGGVQPQHF.

This clone has a handful of counts. In nucleotides, the CDR3 is TGTGCCAGCGCGTCGGTGGGGGGCCAAGAGACCCAGTACTTC. This gives the protein CASASVGGQETQYF. This rearrangement joins TRBV7-7 to TRBJ2-5, with D possibly TRBD2 on 6 matching bases. The length of the CDR3 is 14 residues. The V gene's germline CDR1 is SSHAT and CDR2 FNYEAQ (reference sequence). Trimming removed 8 bases at V and 1 base at J, with 14 bases between.

V is TRBV2 and J is TRBJ2-5; no clear D gene. The end of the DNA is better explained by TRBJ2-7, so the J call may be wrong. The CDR3 is made up of 11 amino acids. Germline V gene lookup returns CDR1 SNHLY and CDR2 FYNNEI. CDR3 amino acids: CASSLSYEQYF. The CDR3 region has the DNA TGTGCCAGCAGTCTCTCCTACGAGCAGTACTTC.

The J gene is TRBJ1-2, the V gene TRBV4-1; the D is unclear. The ends were cut back, 0 bases at V and 9 bases at J, with 11 bases in the middle. Germline V gene lookup returns CDR1 MGHRA and CDR2 YSYEKL. CDR3 length: 13 amino acids. This CDR3 is CASSQDSGGRYTF. The CDR3 DNA reads as TGCGCCAGCAGCCAAGATTCGGGAGGCCGCTACACCTTC.

The J gene is TRBJ2-5, the V gene TRBV2; 12 nucleotides line up with TRBD2. Germline V CDR1 and CDR2: SNHLY, FYNNEI. Trimming removed 6 bases from V and 2 bases from J; junction bases left unmatched: 7. The CDR3 is 16 amino acids. The CDR3 protein is CASRELAGGLQETQYF. CDR3 in DNA: TGTGCCAGCAGGGAACTAGCGGGGGGCCTTCAAGAGACCCAGTACTTC.

This rearrangement joins TRBV7-2 to TRBJ1-6, with 9 bases identical to TRBD1. The CDR3 is 18 residues long. CDR1 SGHTA and CDR2 FQGNSA come from the germline V gene. V dropped 3 bases and J dropped 0; count of bases not matched to a gene: 6. The CDR3 DNA reads as TGTGCCAGCAGCTTGCGGGACAGGGCGGCCTCCTATAATTCACCCCTCCACTTT. Protein: CASSLRDRAASYNSPLHF.

The V and J genes are TRBV7-2 and TRBJ2-1, with 7 positions matching TRBD2. Unmatched junction bases numbered 6, after V lost 1 base and J lost 9 bases. There are 14 residues in the CDR3. CDR1 is SGHTA and CDR2 is FQGNSA in the germline V gene. Here the CDR3 reads CASSLVVAGPEQFF. For the CDR3, the DNA is TGTGCCAGCAGCTTAGTCGTAGCGGGCCCTGAGCAGTTCTTC.

The V call is TRBV2, the J call TRBJ2-2, with 12 nucleotides matching TRBD2. The germline V gene encodes CDR1 SNHLY and CDR2 FYNNEI. CDR3 size: 19 residues. Trimming took 6 bases from V and 3 from J; bases not matched to a gene: 14. CDR3 nucleotides: TGTGCCAGCAGAGGAACTCTAGCGGGAGGGATGAAAGACACCGGGGAGCTGTTTTTT. This encodes CASRGTLAGGMKDTGELFF. The variable domain in full, completed from reference TRBV2 and TRBJ2-2, reads EPEVTQTPSHQVTQMGQEVILRCVPISNHLYFYWYRQILGQKVEFLVSFYNNEISEKSEIFDDQFSVERPDGSNFTLKIRSTKLEDSAMYFCASRGTLAGGMKDTGELFFGEGSRLTVL.

The V gene is TRBV11-3, the J gene TRBJ2-1; 11 bases match TRBD2. This CDR3 is 19 amino acids long. CDR1 is SGHNT, CDR2 YENEEA, per germline. The V gene end was trimmed by 5 bases and the J gene end by 0 bases; junction bases not matched to a gene: 12. CDR3 sequence reads: CASSREGLADAISYNEQFF. CDR3 in DNA: TGTGCCAGCAGCCGAGAGGGACTAGCGGATGCTATCTCCTACAATGAGCAGTTCTTC.

The gene calls are TRBV5-1 and TRBJ2-1, with D possibly TRBD2 on 5 matching bases. V lost 4 bases to trimming and J lost 6 bases, with 20 bases between them. The length of the CDR3 is 16 residues. CDR1 is SGHRS, CDR2 YFSETQ, per germline. CDR3 residues: CASSPSLSGGFNEQFF. Here the CDR3 DNA reads TGCGCCAGCAGCCCGTCACTATCCGGAGGATTCAATGAGCAGTTCTTC.

The V call is TRBV19, the J call TRBJ1-1; tentative D call: TRBD1 (5 bases). CDR1 is LNHDA, CDR2 SQIVND, per germline (reference sequence). The CDR3 extends over 13 amino acids. V dropped 6 bases and J dropped 5 bases, with 13 bases sitting between them. The CDR3 DNA sequence: TGTGCCAGTAGGGACCCCGGGGGGACTGAAGCTTTCTTT. Encoded protein: CASRDPGGTEAFF.

The chain employs TRBV4-2 and TRBJ1-1; D may be TRBD1 (5 bases). V was pared by 0 bases and J by 3 bases, with 11 bases between. This CDR3 contains 15 residues. CDR1 is LGHNA and CDR2 is YNFKEQ in the germline V gene. DNA for the CDR3: TGTGCCAGCAGCCAAGATGGGTTCAGGGACACTGAAGCTTTCTTT. Its protein is CASSQDGFRDTEAFF.